The rows below give T cell receptor beta chains drawn from one sample of a study of T cell repertoires in cytomegalovirus infection. TCRdb used MiXCR to reprocess the reads, holding one entry per CDR3 protein. The table lists some 270,000 distinct CDR3 sequences, under 25% of them singletons. Their antigen targets remain unknown. Sequencing used cultured PBMCs, obtained from culture after CMV antigen stimulation. These receptor sequences come from a human donor in good health (CMV status not recorded). Some clones in this sample may be carry-over from other donors' samples. Each CDR3 is given with its conserved first and last residue. The D gene is left open where the match is weak. Only part of the rows carry a size: once, few, many, or a class if the clone is expanded.

TRBJ1-5 16 few TRBV19 - CASSQLQGYGNQPQHF TGTGCCAGTAGTCAATTACAGGGATATGGCAATCAGCCCCAGCATTTT
TRBJ1-1 14 few TRBV20-1 - CSARIDTMNTEAFF TGCAGTGCTAGAATCGATACCATGAACACTGAAGCTTTCTTT
TRBJ2-7 15 - TRBV6-2/TRBV6-3 - CASSYSGHILGEQYF TGTGCCAGCAGTTACTCCGGACACATCTTGGGGGAGCAGTACTTC
TRBJ1-2 16 few TRBV5-1 - CASSPQGVPSTLGYTF TGCGCCAGCAGCCCCCAAGGGGTCCCCTCCACCTTGGGCTACACCTTC
TRBJ1-6 14 many TRBV7-2 - CASSLGRDNSPLHF TGTGCCAGCAGCTTAGGCAGGGATAATTCACCCCTCCACTTT
TRBJ2-3 13 many TRBV12-3/TRBV12-4 - CASSLALTDTQYF TGTGCCAGCAGTTTGGCCCTCACAGATACGCAGTATTTT
TRBJ2-5 15 - TRBV6-8 - CASSQDSHPGETQYF TGTGCCAGCAGCCAAGACAGCCATCCGGGGGAGACCCAGTACTTC
TRBJ2-1 14 - TRBV6-5 - CASRPLGTYNEQFF TGTGCCAGCAGGCCCCTGGGGACCTACAATGAGCAGTTCTTC
TRBJ2-2 15 - TRBV27 - CASRVTSRGTGELFF TGTGCCAGCCGTGTTACTAGCAGGGGGACCGGGGAGCTGTTTTTT
TRBJ1-4 13 few TRBV7-2 - CASSLDRSEKLFF TGTGCCAGCAGCTTAGACAGGTCTGAAAAACTGTTTTTT
TRBJ2-1 16 - TRBV6-2/TRBV6-3 - CASRTTGHGSYNEQFF TGTGCCAGCAGAACTACGGGCCACGGCTCCTACAATGAGCAGTTCTTC